Following are 5 T cell receptor beta chains from one sample sequenced in a study of blood T cell repertoires in COVID-19. Clones were read by immunoSEQ multiplex PCR, and TCRdb kept only the in-frame ones, dropping some. The sample records roughly 150,000 clones, 70% to 90% being singletons. The sequencing sample was made of peripheral blood. The origin of the receptors is an elderly woman with COVID-19, enrolled during active disease.

This clone was picked up one time. This chain uses TRBV19 with TRBJ2-7; 9 positions match TRBD1. The length of the CDR3 is 15 residues. Germline lookup yields CDR1 LNHDA and CDR2 SQIVND (reference sequence). The V segment lost 5 bases and the J segment 1 base; nucleotides outside the gene matches: 6. CDR3 bases: TGTGCCAGTAGTCGAAGGACAGGGGATTCCTACGAGCAGTACTTC. It yields the protein CASSRRTGDSYEQYF.

The DNA of the CDR3 is TGTGCCAGTAGCGGACAGGGGGCTTGGTACGAGCAGTACTTC. Translated: CASSGQGAWYEQYF. The chain employs TRBV7-8 and TRBJ2-7, with 11 bases identical to TRBD1. V trimming: 9 bases; J trimming: 4 bases; junction bases outside the gene matches: 8. This CDR3 is built from 14 residues. Germline V gene sequence: CDR1 SGHVS, CDR2 FQNEAQ.

The chain employs TRBV5-1 and TRBJ2-1; 11 nucleotides agree with TRBD2. Germline V gives CDR1 SGHRS, CDR2 YFSETQ. The junction had 12 bases not matched to a gene; V was cut back by 6 bases and J by 4 bases. This CDR3 is built from 17 residues. CDR3 nucleotides: TGCGCCAGCACCTTTGGCCCGGGGACTAGCGGTTACAATGAGCAGTTCTTC. It specifies CASTFGPGTSGYNEQFF.

The chain recombines TRBV18 with TRBJ1-1; D remains ambiguous. Per the germline V gene, CDR1 is KGHSH and CDR2 is LQKENI. V was clipped by 1 base and J by 9 bases, with 12 bases between them. CDR3 length: 13 residues. CDR3 coding DNA: TGTGCCAGCTCACCACAAAGCACAGAGAAAGCTTTCTTT. It specifies CASSPQSTEKAFF.

V is TRBV18 and J is TRBJ2-5; no clear D gene. CDR3 length: 14 amino acids. The V end lost 1 base, the J end lost 2 bases, and 8 bases lay between the germline ends. CDR1 is KGHSH, CDR2 LQKENI, per germline. The CDR3 DNA reads as TGTGCCAGCTCACCACTTCCAGAACAAGAGACCCAGTACTTC. Translation gives CASSPLPEQETQYF.